A selection of T cell receptor beta chains follows, all from one sample in a study of T cells in Graves' hyperthyroidism and ophthalmopathy. TCRdb processed the multiplex PCR reads anew with MiXCR; each CDR3 protein has one entry. The sample records roughly 380,000 distinct CDR3 sequences, 15% to 20% being singletons. Sequencing input: blood. The receptors were sampled from a middle-aged woman with Graves' ophthalmopathy. CDR3s include the opening cysteine and the closing phenylalanine or tryptophan. The order of the fields is CDR3 length, D gene, J gene, clone size, V gene, CDR3 protein, CDR3 DNA. D genes are given only for firm matches. Size is stated for part of the rows, as once, few or many counts, or as a class when the clone is expanded.

20 | TRBD2 | TRBJ2-1 | many | TRBV6-5 | CASTKLGLAGGPYGGNEQFF | TGTGCCAGCACTAAACTCGGGCTAGCGGGAGGACCCTACGGAGGCAATGAGCAGTTCTTC
12 | - | TRBJ1-1 | many | TRBV7-2 | CASSLVVGKAFF | TGTGCCAGCAGCTTAGTAGTCGGGAAAGCTTTTTTT
14 | - | TRBJ1-5 | many | TRBV7-2 | CASSLGLYNQPQHF | TGTGCCAGCAGCTTAGGGCTTTACAATCAGCCCCAGCATTTT
15 | - | TRBJ2-2 | few | TRBV6-1 | CASSPVGLGAGELFF | TGTGCCAGCAGCCCCGTTGGATTGGGAGCCGGGGAGCTGTTTTTT
14 | - | TRBJ2-3 | many | TRBV7-8 | CASSLDLGRDTQYF | TGTGCCAGCAGCTTAGATCTGGGCAGGGATACGCAGTATTTT
16 | TRBD2 | TRBJ2-3 | many | TRBV6-4 | CASSDETSGPTDTQYF | TGTGCCAGCAGTGACGAGACTAGCGGGCCCACAGATACGCAGTATTTT
15 | - | TRBJ1-1 | few | TRBV6-1 | CASSRWGRENTEAFF | TGTGCCAGCAGTCGCTGGGGACGGGAGAACACTGAAGCTTTCTTT
14 | - | TRBJ2-7 | many | TRBV6-2/TRBV6-3 | CASRYASVSYEQYF | TGTGCCAGCAGATACGCTAGCGTTTCCTACGAGCAGTACTTC
16 | TRBD2 | TRBJ2-5 | many | TRBV6-5 | CASSFPRTSGTETQYF | TGTGCCAGCAGTTTCCCGCGGACTAGCGGGACTGAGACCCAGTACTTC
14 | TRBD2 | TRBJ2-7 | many | TRBV6-1 | CASVGISGFYEQYF | TGTGCCAGCGTGGGGATTAGCGGGTTCTACGAGCAGTACTTC
16 | TRBD1 | TRBJ1-2 | many | TRBV28 | CASSSSGTGKNYGYTF | TGTGCCAGCAGTTCCTCCGGGACAGGAAAGAACTATGGCTACACCTTC
15 | - | TRBJ2-5 | many | TRBV6-1 | CASKNSIFPQETQYF | TGTGCCAGCAAGAACAGTATTTTCCCCCAAGAGACCCAGTACTTC
12 | - | TRBJ2-7 | - | TRBV11-2 | CASSLVGYERYF | TGTGCCAGCAGCTTAGTGGGCTACGAGCGGTACTTC
17 | TRBD2 | TRBJ2-5 | - | TRBV6-5 | CASSYALAGGTLETQYF | TGTGCCAGCAGTTACGCTCTAGCGGGAGGGACTTTAGAGACCCAGTACTTC
15 | - | TRBJ2-5 | - | TRBV6-1 | CASSVSWGIGETQYF | TGTGCCAGCAGTGTGTCTTGGGGGATCGGGGAGACCCAGTACTTC
15 | TRBD2 | TRBJ2-4 | many | TRBV18 | CASSLTLAGQNIQYF | TGTGCCAGCTCACTAACACTAGCGGGTCAAAACATTCAGTACTTC
15 | TRBD1 | TRBJ2-7 | many | TRBV6-5 | CASKTGGSSSYEQYF | TGTGCCAGCAAGACAGGGGGCTCAAGCTCCTACGAGCAGTACTTC
16 | - | TRBJ1-2 | - | TRBV19 | CASSIVADIPSGGYTF | TGTGCCAGCAGTATAGTTGCCGACATCCCTTCGGGTGGCTACACCTTC
15 | - | TRBJ1-1 | few | TRBV28 | CASSLAPLGNTEAFF | TGTGCCAGCAGTTTGGCTCCGCTGGGTAACACTGAAGCTTTCTTT
15 | - | TRBJ1-3 | - | TRBV19 | CASRINRISGNTIYF | TGTGCCAGTAGAATCAACAGGATCTCTGGAAACACCATATATTTT
14 | TRBD1 | TRBJ2-7 | many | TRBV20-1 | CSAQDREEIYEQYF | TGCAGTGCTCAGGACAGGGAAGAAATCTACGAGCAGTACTTC
15 | - | TRBJ2-2 | - | TRBV12-3/TRBV12-4 | CASSRDIANTGELFF | TGTGCCAGCAGCAGGGACATCGCGAACACCGGGGAGCTGTTTTTT
16 | - | TRBJ2-2 | - | TRBV28 | CASSLSEIANTGELFF | TGTGCCAGCAGTTTATCTGAGATCGCGAACACCGGGGAGCTGTTTTTT
15 | TRBD2 | TRBJ2-7 | many | TRBV20-1 | CSGGTGTSGRNEQYF | TGCAGCGGGGGCACCGGGACTAGCGGGAGGAACGAGCAGTACTTC
14 | - | TRBJ2-3 | once | TRBV7-3 | CASSSFGSTDTQYF | TGTGCCAGCAGCAGCTTCGGTAGCACAGATACGCAGTATTTT
20 | TRBD2 | TRBJ2-7 | many | TRBV6-2/TRBV6-3 | CASSYTLTGSLAGMAYEQYF | TGTGCCAGCAGTTACACCCTTACAGGGTCCCTAGCGGGAATGGCCTACGAGCAGTACTTC
13 | - | TRBJ2-2 | many | TRBV30 | CAHRSPGAGELFF | TGTGCCCACCGATCCCCAGGGGCCGGGGAGCTGTTTTTT
12 | TRBD1 | TRBJ2-7 | - | TRBV5-5 | CASTGGSDEQYF | TGTGCCAGCACAGGGGGCAGCGACGAGCAGTACTTC
14 | - | TRBJ2-5 | many | TRBV6-2/TRBV6-3 | CASSYSRSQGTQYF | TGTGCCAGCAGTTACTCTCGGAGCCAGGGGACCCAGTACTTC
12 | - | TRBJ2-5 | - | TRBV3-1 | CASSQERETQYF | TGTGCCAGCAGCCAAGAGAGAGAGACCCAGTACTTC
15 | - | TRBJ2-6 | many | TRBV30 | CAWSGGVGGANVLTF | TGTGCCTGGAGTGGCGGGGTAGGTGGGGCCAACGTCCTGACTTTC
15 | - | TRBJ2-7 | - | TRBV28 | CASSKPQGLAYEQYF | TGTGCCAGCAGTAAACCCCAGGGGCTCGCCTACGAGCAGTACTTC
14 | - | TRBJ2-5 | many | TRBV28 | CASSWGGTQETQYF | TGTGCCAGCAGTTGGGGCGGGACCCAAGAGACCCAGTACTTC
14 | - | TRBJ2-7 | many | TRBV9 | CASSVDASSYEQYF | TGTGCCAGCAGCGTAGATGCTAGTAGCTACGAGCAGTACTTC
16 | TRBD1 | TRBJ2-2 | few | TRBV11-1 | CASSFGQGQNTGELFF | TGTGCCAGCAGCTTCGGACAGGGCCAGAACACCGGGGAGCTGTTTTTT
13 | - | TRBJ2-5 | many | TRBV30 | CAWRQGTWETQYF | TGTGCCTGGAGGCAGGGGACATGGGAGACCCAGTACTTC
15 | TRBD1 | TRBJ2-4 | many | TRBV20-1 | CSAEGWDRAKNIQYF | TGCAGTGCTGAAGGGTGGGACAGAGCCAAAAACATTCAGTACTTC
14 | - | TRBJ1-2 | many | TRBV20-1 | CSARDPQIVYGYTF | TGCAGTGCTAGAGATCCTCAAATCGTCTATGGCTACACCTTC
15 | - | TRBJ1-3 | many | TRBV25-1 | CASSEYGGLGNTIYF | TGTGCCAGCAGTGAATACGGGGGATTAGGAAACACCATATATTTT
14 | TRBD2 | TRBJ2-2 | many | TRBV15 | CATSVGRDTGELFF | TGTGCCACCAGCGTCGGGAGGGACACCGGGGAGCTGTTTTTT
14 | - | TRBJ1-1 | many | TRBV11-1 | CASSLPPTNTEAFF | TGTGCCAGCAGCTTACCCCCAACGAACACTGAAGCTTTCTTT
11 | - | TRBJ2-7 | many | TRBV6-5 | CATRGVSEQYF | TGTGCCACCAGGGGGGTTTCCGAGCAGTACTTC
14 | - | TRBJ2-7 | few | TRBV29-1 | CSVRGIGSSYEQYF | TGCAGCGTTCGTGGTATCGGGAGCTCCTACGAGCAGTACTTC
14 | TRBD2 | TRBJ2-7 | many | TRBV20-1 | CSASGTSGLYEQYF | TGCAGTGCTAGTGGGACTAGCGGGCTCTACGAGCAGTACTTC
16 | - | TRBJ2-2 | many | TRBV28 | CASSFPYPAGTGELFF | TGTGCCAGCAGTTTCCCTTACCCTGCGGGGACCGGGGAGCTGTTTTTT
15 | - | TRBJ1-1 | many | TRBV18 | CASSPGQERGTEAFF | TGTGCCAGCTCACCAGGCCAGGAAAGGGGCACTGAAGCTTTCTTT
13 | - | TRBJ1-2 | - | TRBV12-3/TRBV12-4 | CASSFQRDYGYTF | TGTGCCAGCAGTTTCCAGCGTGACTATGGCTACACCTTC
16 | TRBD1 | TRBJ1-2 | many | TRBV6-5 | CASIALRGQVNYGYTF | TGTGCCAGTATAGCCTTGAGGGGACAGGTTAACTATGGCTACACCTTC
15 | - | TRBJ2-4 | many | TRBV28 | CASSLPPLAKNIQYF | TGTGCCAGCAGTCTTCCCCCTTTAGCCAAAAACATTCAGTACTTC
13 | - | TRBJ2-5 | - | TRBV29-1 | CSVENWGRETQYF | TGCAGCGTTGAAAATTGGGGGCGAGAGACCCAGTACTTC
17 | - | TRBJ1-5 | many | TRBV28 | CASSGGRALYSNQPQHF | TGTGCCAGCAGTGGAGGAAGGGCCCTTTATAGCAATCAGCCCCAGCATTTT
13 | TRBD1 | TRBJ2-7 | many | TRBV20-1 | CSAPRTGAHEQYF | TGCAGTGCTCCCCGGACAGGGGCCCACGAGCAGTACTTC